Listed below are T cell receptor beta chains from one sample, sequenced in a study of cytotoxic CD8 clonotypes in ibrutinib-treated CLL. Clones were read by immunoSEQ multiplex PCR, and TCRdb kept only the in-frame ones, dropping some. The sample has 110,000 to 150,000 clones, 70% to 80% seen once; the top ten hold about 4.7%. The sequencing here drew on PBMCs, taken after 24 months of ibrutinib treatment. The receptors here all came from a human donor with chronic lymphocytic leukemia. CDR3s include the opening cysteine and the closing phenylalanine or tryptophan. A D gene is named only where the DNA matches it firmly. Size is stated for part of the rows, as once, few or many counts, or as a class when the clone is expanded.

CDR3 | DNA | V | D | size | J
CAPRGRYTGELFF | TGTGCCCCGCGCGGGAGGTACACCGGGGAGCTGTTTTTT | TRBV5-8 | TRBD2 | once | TRBJ2-2
CAWKVWAHNYGYTF | TGTGCCTGGAAGGTCTGGGCCCATAACTATGGCTACACCTTC | TRBV30 | NA | NA | TRBJ1-2
CASSLTVGDLGTEAFF | TGTGCCAGCAGCCTGACCGTCGGGGACCTGGGGACTGAAGCTTTCTTT | TRBV6-6 | NA | NA | TRBJ1-1
CASSHLGLPQETQYF | TGTGCCAGCAGCCACCTTGGACTCCCTCAAGAGACCCAGTACTTC | TRBV14 | NA | once | TRBJ2-5
CASSLVGPQYEQYF | TGTGCCAGCAGTTTGGTTGGTCCGCAATACGAGCAGTACTTC | TRBV28 | NA | NA | TRBJ2-7
CASTTGTSPQKETQYF | TGTGCCAGCACCACCGGGACTAGCCCCCAAAAAGAGACCCAGTACTTC | TRBV28 | TRBD2 | NA | TRBJ2-5
CAISREGGYEQYF | TGTGCCATCAGCAGGGAAGGGGGCTACGAGCAGTACTTC | TRBV10-3 | NA | once | TRBJ2-7
CASSLVGVQGGTQYF | TGTGCCAGCAGCTTAGTAGGGGTACAGGGAGGGACCCAGTACTTC | TRBV7-2 | NA | NA | TRBJ2-5
CASSPTGVRDGYTF | TGTGCCAGCAGTCCCACCGGGGTTCGGGATGGCTACACCTTC | TRBV28 | NA | few | TRBJ1-2
CATSRGGAHGGANVLTF | TGTGCCACCAGCAGAGGGGGCGCCCACGGAGGGGCCAACGTCCTGACTTTC | TRBV15 | NA | once | TRBJ2-6
CASSFSRVAAEAFF | TGCGCCAGCAGCTTCTCCAGGGTGGCGGCTGAAGCTTTCTTT | TRBV5-1 | NA | NA | TRBJ1-1
CASSIEGGTQYF | TGTGCCAGTAGTATAGAGGGGGGTACGCAGTATTTT | TRBV19 | NA | once | TRBJ2-3
CASTPSGGPTDTQYF | TGTGCCAGCACCCCTTCGGGGGGCCCCACAGATACGCAGTATTTT | TRBV7-3 | NA | NA | TRBJ2-3
CASSPGTSGSVNEQFF | TGTGCCAGCAGCCCCGGGACTAGCGGGAGTGTCAATGAGCAGTTCTTC | TRBV5-4 | TRBD2 | NA | TRBJ2-1
CASSDRERGEQYF | TGCGCCAGCAGCGACAGGGAGAGAGGTGAGCAGTACTTC | TRBV5-1 | TRBD1 | NA | TRBJ2-7
CATSRGGSTDTQYF | TGTGCCACCAGCAGAGGCGGGAGCACAGATACGCAGTATTTT | TRBV15 | NA | NA | TRBJ2-3
CASSRIGSGRGYTF | TGTGCCAGTAGCCGGATAGGCTCTGGGCGCGGCTACACCTTC | TRBV19 | NA | NA | TRBJ1-2
CASTGQRYSNQPQHF | TGTGCCAGCACGGGACAGCGGTATAGCAATCAGCCCCAGCATTTT | TRBV19 | TRBD1 | medium-sized | TRBJ1-5
CASSDGRPRGQYF | TGTGCCAGCAGTGACGGGAGGCCCAGGGGGCAGTACTTC | TRBV6-1 | NA | NA | TRBJ2-7
CASNTGGQQETQYF | TGTGCCAGCAACACAGGGGGCCAACAAGAGACCCAGTACTTC | TRBV28 | TRBD1 | NA | TRBJ2-5
CASSPPAGPPNTGELFF | TGTGCCAGCAGTCCTCCCGCAGGGCCCCCTAACACCGGGGAGCTGTTTTTT | TRBV28 | NA | NA | TRBJ2-2
CASSFRDRGPGGYTF | TGTGCCAGCAGCTTCCGGGACAGGGGGCCGGGTGGCTACACCTTC | TRBV7-2 | TRBD1 | NA | TRBJ1-2
CASRDDRGWETQYF | TGTGCCAGCAGGGACGACAGGGGTTGGGAGACCCAGTACTTC | TRBV6-5 | TRBD1 | NA | TRBJ2-5
CASSLGGPYNSPLHF | TGTGCCAGCAGCTTAGGGGGGCCATATAATTCACCCCTCCACTTT | TRBV11-2 | NA | NA | TRBJ1-6
CASSIVGVGNTEAFF | TGTGCCAGTAGTATAGTTGGGGTGGGGAACACTGAAGCTTTCTTT | TRBV19 | NA | NA | TRBJ1-1
CASSPRTGAYNSPLHF | TGTGCCAGCAGCCCCCGGACAGGGGCCTATAATTCACCCCTCCACTTT | TRBV11-3 | TRBD1 | NA | TRBJ1-6
CAWTRGVGAEQFF | TGTGCCTGGACCCGAGGGGTGGGGGCTGAGCAGTTCTTC | TRBV30 | NA | NA | TRBJ2-1
CASSLGGVDIQYF | TGCGCCAGCAGCTTGGGTGGGGTGGACATTCAGTACTTC | TRBV5-1 | NA | once | TRBJ2-4
CASSVTLAGAEQYF | TGTGCCAGCAGCGTTACGCTAGCGGGAGCCGAGCAGTACTTC | TRBV9 | TRBD2 | few | TRBJ2-7
CASSNLYTGPTEAFF | TGTGCCAGTAGTAATCTTTACACAGGGCCAACTGAAGCTTTCTTT | TRBV19 | NA | NA | TRBJ1-1
CASSWTSGGWGTDTQYF | TGTGCCAGCAGCTGGACTAGCGGGGGATGGGGCACAGATACGCAGTATTTT | TRBV7-2 | TRBD2 | NA | TRBJ2-3
CASSEVWEEGETQYF | TGCGCCAGCAGTGAGGTCTGGGAGGAAGGGGAGACCCAGTACTTC | TRBV10-2 | NA | NA | TRBJ2-5
CASSEGPGGRETQYF | TGCGCCAGCAGTGAGGGCCCCGGGGGGCGGGAGACCCAGTACTTC | TRBV10-1 | NA | NA | TRBJ2-5
CAWRPRAGWTSGANVLTF | TGTGCCTGGAGGCCCAGGGCAGGGTGGACTTCTGGGGCCAACGTCCTGACTTTC | TRBV30 | NA | NA | TRBJ2-6
CASSAKQGAYGYTF | TGTGCCAGCAGCGCCAAGCAGGGGGCCTATGGCTACACCTTC | TRBV11-1 | TRBD1 | NA | TRBJ1-2
CASSLGPYNEKLFF | TGTGCTAGCAGCTTGGGGCCTTATAATGAAAAACTGTTTTTT | TRBV7-7 | NA | NA | TRBJ1-4
CASSQARGYNQPQHF | TGCGCCAGCAGCCAAGCTAGGGGGTACAATCAGCCCCAGCATTTT | TRBV4-3 | NA | NA | TRBJ1-5
CAWSGKREAFF | TGTGCCTGGAGCGGGAAACGAGAAGCTTTCTTT | TRBV30 | NA | many | TRBJ1-1
CASKGTGAGWDEQYF | TGCGCCAGCAAAGGGACAGGGGCCGGATGGGACGAGCAGTACTTC | TRBV23-1 | TRBD1 | NA | TRBJ2-7
CASSDIRTTGTEAFF | TGCGCCAGCAGCGACATCCGGACCACGGGGACTGAAGCTTTCTTT | TRBV5-1 | NA | NA | TRBJ1-1
CASSGGGISYEQYF | TGTGCCAGCAGTGGGGGTGGGATCTCCTACGAGCAGTACTTC | TRBV6-5 | NA | NA | TRBJ2-7
CASNRGAQETQYF | TGTGCCAGCAACAGGGGGGCCCAAGAGACCCAGTACTTC | TRBV5-8 | TRBD1 | NA | TRBJ2-5
CASSGQGHGYTF | TGTGCCAGCAGCGGGCAGGGCCATGGCTACACCTTC | TRBV9 | NA | NA | TRBJ1-2
CASSYLAGPRGGYTF | TGTGCCAGCAGTTACCTTGCGGGGCCCCGAGGGGGCTACACCTTC | TRBV6-5 | NA | NA | TRBJ1-2
CASSQADATYGYTF | TGCGCCAGCAGCCAAGCGGACGCTACCTATGGCTACACCTTC | TRBV5-1 | NA | NA | TRBJ1-2
CASSASRDSHNVYGYTF | TGTGCCAGCAGCGCGAGCCGGGACAGCCACAATGTTTATGGCTACACCTTC | TRBV9 | TRBD1 | NA | TRBJ1-2
CASSFVGEQYF | TGTGCCAGCAGCTTCGTGGGGGAGCAGTACTTC | TRBV7-9 | NA | NA | TRBJ2-7
CASSLLGGAYEQYF | TGTGCCAGCAGCTTACTTGGAGGGGCCTACGAGCAGTACTTC | TRBV7-9 | NA | NA | TRBJ2-7
CASSLGQPLTNEKLFF | TGCGCCAGCAGCTTGGGTCAGCCCTTAACTAATGAAAAACTGTTTTTT | TRBV5-1 | NA | once | TRBJ1-4
CARPLGYKREETQYF | TGTGCCAGGCCCTTAGGGTACAAGCGGGAGGAGACCCAGTACTTC | TRBV28 | TRBD2 | NA | TRBJ2-5